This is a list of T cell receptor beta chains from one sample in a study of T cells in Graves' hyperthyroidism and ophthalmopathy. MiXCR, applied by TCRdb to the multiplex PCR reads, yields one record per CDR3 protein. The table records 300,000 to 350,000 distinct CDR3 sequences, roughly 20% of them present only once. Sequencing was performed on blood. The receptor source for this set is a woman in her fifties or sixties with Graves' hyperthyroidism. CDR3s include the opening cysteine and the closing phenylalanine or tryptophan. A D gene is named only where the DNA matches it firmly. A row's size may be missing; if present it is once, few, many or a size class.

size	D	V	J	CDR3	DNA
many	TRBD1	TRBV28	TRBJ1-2	CASSPRDRSSTF	TGTGCCAGCAGTCCCCGGGACAGGTCGTCGACCTTC
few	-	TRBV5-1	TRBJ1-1	CASSLADSFMNTEAFF	TGCGCCAGCAGCTTGGCGGACAGCTTCATGAACACTGAAGCTTTCTTT
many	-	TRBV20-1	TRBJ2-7	CSARSAGRSIHEQYF	TGCAGTGCTAGGTCGGCGGGACGGAGTATCCACGAGCAGTACTTC
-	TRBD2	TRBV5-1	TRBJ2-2	CASSSTSGGLSGELFF	TGCGCCAGCAGCTCGACTAGCGGGGGGTTGTCCGGGGAGCTGTTTTTT
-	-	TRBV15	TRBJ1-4	CATSKGHGDEKLFF	TGTGCCACCAGCAAGGGACACGGAGATGAAAAACTGTTTTTT
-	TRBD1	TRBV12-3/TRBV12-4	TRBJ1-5	CASSPGAGTGGQPQHF	TGTGCCAGCAGTCCTGGAGCCGGGACAGGGGGCCAGCCCCAGCATTTT
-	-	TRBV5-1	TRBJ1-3	CASSLSGLSGNTIYF	TGCGCCAGCAGCTTGAGCGGGCTATCTGGAAACACCATATATTTT
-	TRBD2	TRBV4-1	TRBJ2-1	CASSQLGGSYNEQFF	TGCGCCAGCAGCCAATTGGGGGGGAGCTACAATGAGCAGTTCTTC
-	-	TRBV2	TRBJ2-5	CASYRTANQETQYF	TGTGCCAGCTATAGGACAGCAAACCAAGAGACCCAGTACTTC
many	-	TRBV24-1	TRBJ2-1	CATSDRSELGSYNEQFF	TGTGCCACCAGTGACCGATCAGAACTTGGGTCCTACAATGAGCAGTTCTTC
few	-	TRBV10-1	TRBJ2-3	CASTAGVTSTDTQYF	TGCGCCAGCACGGCAGGGGTTACTAGCACAGATACGCAGTATTTT
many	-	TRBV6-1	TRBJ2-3	CASSSQWRVTVTDTQYF	TGTGCCAGCAGTTCCCAGTGGAGGGTGACCGTCACAGATACGCAGTATTTT
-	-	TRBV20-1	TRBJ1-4	CSATGEGVDEKLFF	TGCAGTGCCACGGGGGAAGGTGTAGATGAAAAACTGTTTTTT
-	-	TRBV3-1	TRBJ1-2	CASSQDLSYGYTF	TGTGCCAGCAGCCAAGATCTCAGTTATGGCTACACCTTC
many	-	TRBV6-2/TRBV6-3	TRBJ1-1	CASSYSRWGAFF	TGTGCCAGCAGTTATTCTCGGTGGGGAGCTTTCTTT
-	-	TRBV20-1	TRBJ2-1	CSALGPRGSYNEQFF	TGCAGTGCCCTAGGCCCGAGAGGCTCGTACAATGAGCAGTTCTTC
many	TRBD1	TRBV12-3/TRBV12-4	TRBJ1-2	CASSLGGGTGALGYTF	TGTGCCAGCAGTTTAGGTGGGGGGACAGGGGCTCTTGGCTACACCTTC
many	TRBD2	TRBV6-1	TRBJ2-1	CASSENLVGGPHNEQFF	TGTGCCAGCAGTGAAAATCTGGTGGGAGGGCCCCACAATGAGCAGTTCTTC
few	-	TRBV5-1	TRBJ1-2	CASSYRELDGYTF	TGCGCCAGCAGCTACAGGGAATTGGATGGCTACACCTTC
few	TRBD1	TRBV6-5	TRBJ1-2	CASSYRDRTGFGGYTF	TGTGCCAGCAGTTACAGGGACCGGACAGGGTTCGGTGGCTACACCTTC
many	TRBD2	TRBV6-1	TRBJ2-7	CASRIAGGPHEQYF	TGTGCCAGCAGAATAGCGGGAGGGCCTCACGAGCAGTACTTC
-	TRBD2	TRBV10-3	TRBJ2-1	CAISEGTSGSGEQFF	TGTGCCATCAGTGAGGGGACTAGCGGGAGCGGTGAGCAGTTCTTC
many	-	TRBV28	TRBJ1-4	CASSLGAGVNEKLFF	TGTGCCAGCAGTTTAGGAGCTGGGGTTAATGAAAAACTGTTTTTT
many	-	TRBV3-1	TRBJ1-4	CASSPRVRDNNEKLFF	TGTGCCAGCAGCCCCAGAGTTCGAGACAACAATGAAAAACTGTTTTTT
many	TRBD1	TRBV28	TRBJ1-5	CASSSGTVSNQPQHF	TGTGCCAGCAGTTCCGGGACAGTTAGCAATCAGCCCCAGCATTTT
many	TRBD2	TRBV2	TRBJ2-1	CASSAAGGRLLEQFF	TGTGCCAGCAGCGCCGCGGGGGGCCGCCTTCTGGAGCAGTTCTTC
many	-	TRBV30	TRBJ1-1	CAWNLWGNTEAFF	TGTGCCTGGAACCTCTGGGGGAACACTGAAGCTTTCTTT
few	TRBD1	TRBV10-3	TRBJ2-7	CAISPGTGIYEQYF	TGTGCCATCAGCCCCGGGACAGGGATCTACGAGCAGTACTTC
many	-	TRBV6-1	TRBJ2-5	CASSEVWDRTQYF	TGTGCCAGCAGTGAAGTGTGGGATCGAACCCAGTACTTC
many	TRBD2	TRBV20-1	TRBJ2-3	CSARVTSGRSPDTQYF	TGCAGTGCTAGAGTCACTAGCGGGAGGAGTCCAGATACGCAGTATTTT
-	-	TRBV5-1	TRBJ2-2	CASSFKGPNTGELFF	TGCGCCAGCAGCTTTAAGGGGCCGAACACCGGGGAGCTGTTTTTT
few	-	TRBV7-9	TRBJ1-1	CASSHTFDTEAFF	TGTGCCAGCAGCCACACCTTTGACACTGAAGCTTTCTTT
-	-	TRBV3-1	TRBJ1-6	CASSQEGAGINSPLHF	TGTGCCAGCAGCCAAGAGGGGGCAGGGATCAATTCACCCCTCCACTTT
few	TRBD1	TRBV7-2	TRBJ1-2	CASSKRDRGRFNYGYTF	TGTGCCAGCAGCAAGCGGGACAGGGGGCGTTTCAACTATGGCTACACCTTC
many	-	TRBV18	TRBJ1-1	CASSPGQLNTEAFF	TGTGCCAGCTCACCTGGACAGCTGAACACTGAAGCTTTCTTT
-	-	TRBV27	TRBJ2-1	CASSPAGFEQFF	TGTGCCAGCAGTCCCGCCGGGTTTGAGCAGTTCTTC
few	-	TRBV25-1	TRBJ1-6	CASSEWASSYNSPLHF	TGTGCCAGCAGTGAATGGGCCAGCTCCTATAATTCACCCCTCCACTTT